This TCR beta chain comes out of a study of cytomegalovirus exposure and HLA in healthy donors. Broader study findings: There was a cluster of highly shared sequence variants that was likely a sequencing artifact.

Remarks on this clone: Its antigen is unidentified.

Primers for the PCR totalled 60 Vbeta and 13 Jbeta. Profiled with immunoSEQ multiplex PCR; TCRdb holds only in-frame clones, not every one. The sample carries approximately 95,000 clones, about four fifths recorded once. The clonotype comes from a woman aged 40-49 years in good health and CMV-seropositive. Material: PBMCs.

The CDR3 sequence is CASRPPGHQLVGAFF. CDR3 DNA: TGTGCCAGCAGGCCTCCGGGACACCAGCTTGTCGGAGCTTTCTTT. The V gene is TRBV2, the J gene TRBJ1-1, with a weak D call TRBD1 (6 bases). V was shortened by 6 bases and J by 10 bases, with 24 bases between the two germline ends. The CDR3 totals 15 residues. Germline-derived CDR1 and CDR2 are SNHLY and FYNNEI.